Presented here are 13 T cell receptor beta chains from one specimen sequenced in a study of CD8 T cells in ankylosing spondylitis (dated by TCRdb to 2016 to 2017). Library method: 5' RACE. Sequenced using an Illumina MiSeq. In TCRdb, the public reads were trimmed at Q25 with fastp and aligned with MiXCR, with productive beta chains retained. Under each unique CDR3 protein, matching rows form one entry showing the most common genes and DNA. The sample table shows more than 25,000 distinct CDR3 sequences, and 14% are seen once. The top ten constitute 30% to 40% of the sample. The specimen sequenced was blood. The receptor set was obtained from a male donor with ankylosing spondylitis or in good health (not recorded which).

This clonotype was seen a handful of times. CDR3 sequence reads: CAISEPRETQYF. DNA of the CDR3: TGTGCCATCAGTGAACCCCGGGAGACCCAGTACTTC. This chain uses TRBV10-3 with TRBJ2-5; D unresolved. V lost 3 bases to trimming and J lost 5 bases, with 7 bases between them. The CDR3 loop spans 12 amino acids. Looked up from germline, CDR1 is ENHRY and CDR2 is SYGVKD.

The CDR3 loop reads CAGGSSGGSGELFF. DNA for the CDR3: TGTGCCGGAGGGAGTAGCGGGGGGTCCGGGGAGCTGTTTTTT. V and J are TRBV7-2 and TRBJ2-2; TRBD2 matches at 10 bases. With V trimmed by 11 bases and J by 6 bases, 9 bases remained unmatched. Germline CDR1 SGHTA, CDR2 FQGNSA. The CDR3 length is 14 residues.

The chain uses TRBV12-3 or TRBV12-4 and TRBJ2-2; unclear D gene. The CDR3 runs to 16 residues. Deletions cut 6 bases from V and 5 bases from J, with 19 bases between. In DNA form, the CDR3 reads TGTGCCAGCAGCTCTAAGACTCCCGAGTTGACCGGGGAGCTGTTTTTT. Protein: CASSSKTPELTGELFF.

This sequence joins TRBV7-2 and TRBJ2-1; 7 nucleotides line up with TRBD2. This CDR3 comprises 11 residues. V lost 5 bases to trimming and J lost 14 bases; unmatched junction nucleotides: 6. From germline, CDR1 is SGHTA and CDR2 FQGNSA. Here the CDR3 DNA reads TGTGCCAGCAGCGCGGGGGTTCATAAGTTCTTC. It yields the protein CASSAGVHKFF.

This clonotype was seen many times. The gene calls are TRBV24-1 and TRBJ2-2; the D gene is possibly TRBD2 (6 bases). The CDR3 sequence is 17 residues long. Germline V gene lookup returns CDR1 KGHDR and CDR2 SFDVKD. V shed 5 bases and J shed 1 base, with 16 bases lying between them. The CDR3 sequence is CATSGQQARENTGELFF. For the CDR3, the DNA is TGTGCCACCAGTGGACAACAGGCGCGGGAGAACACCGGGGAGCTGTTTTTT.

This chain's CDR3 is CSAEEGGTEAFF. As DNA, the CDR3 is TGCAGCGCCGAGGAGGGCGGGACTGAAGCTTTCTTT. The chain is built from TRBV29-1 and TRBJ1-1; unclear D gene. The CDR3 has 12 amino acids. Germline values: CDR1 SQVTM, CDR2 ANQGSEA. With 7 bases removed from V and 5 bases from J, the gap between germline ends came to 14 bases. Full variable domain (remainder filled in from reference TRBV29-1 and TRBJ1-1): SAVISQKPSRDICQRGTSLTIQCQVDSQVTMMFWYRQQPGQSLTLIATANQGSEATYESGFVIDKFPISRPNLTFSTLTVSNMSPEDSSIYLCSAEEGGTEAFFGQGTRLTVV.

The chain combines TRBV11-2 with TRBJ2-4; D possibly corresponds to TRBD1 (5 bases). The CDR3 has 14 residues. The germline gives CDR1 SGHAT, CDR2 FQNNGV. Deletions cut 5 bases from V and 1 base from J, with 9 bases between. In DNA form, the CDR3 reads TGTGCCAGCAGCAAGGACAATGCCAAAAACATTCAGTACTTC. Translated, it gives CASSKDNAKNIQYF. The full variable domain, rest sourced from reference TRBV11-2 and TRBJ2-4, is EAGVAQSPRYKIIEKRQSVAFWCNPISGHATLYWYQQILGQGPKLLIQFQNNGVVDDSQLPKDRFSAERLKGVDSTLKIQPAKLEDSAVYLCASSKDNAKNIQYFGAGTRLSVL.

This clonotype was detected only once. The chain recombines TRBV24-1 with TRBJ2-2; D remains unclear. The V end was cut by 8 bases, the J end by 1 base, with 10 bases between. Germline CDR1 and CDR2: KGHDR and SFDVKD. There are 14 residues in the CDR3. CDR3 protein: CATTQAQNTGELFF. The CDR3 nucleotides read TGTGCCACCACCCAGGCACAGAACACCGGGGAGCTGTTTTTT.

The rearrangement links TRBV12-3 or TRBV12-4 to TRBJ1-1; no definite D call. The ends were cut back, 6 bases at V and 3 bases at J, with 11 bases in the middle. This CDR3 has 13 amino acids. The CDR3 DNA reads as TGTGCCAGCAGGGTCCCTGGAGACACTGAAGCTTTCTTT. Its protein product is CASRVPGDTEAFF.

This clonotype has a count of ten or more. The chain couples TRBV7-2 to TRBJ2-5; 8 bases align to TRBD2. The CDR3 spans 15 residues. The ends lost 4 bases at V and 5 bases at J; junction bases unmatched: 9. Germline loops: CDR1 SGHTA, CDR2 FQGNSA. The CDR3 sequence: CASSSQGGGLETQYF. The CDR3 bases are TGTGCCAGCAGCTCCCAGGGCGGGGGGTTGGAGACCCAGTACTTC.

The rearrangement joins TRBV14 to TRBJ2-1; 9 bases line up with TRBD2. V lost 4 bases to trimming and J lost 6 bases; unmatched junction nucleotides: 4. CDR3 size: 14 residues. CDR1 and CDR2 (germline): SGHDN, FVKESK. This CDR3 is CASSPRLAVNEQFF. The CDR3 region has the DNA TGTGCCAGCAGCCCCCGACTAGCGGTCAATGAGCAGTTCTTC.

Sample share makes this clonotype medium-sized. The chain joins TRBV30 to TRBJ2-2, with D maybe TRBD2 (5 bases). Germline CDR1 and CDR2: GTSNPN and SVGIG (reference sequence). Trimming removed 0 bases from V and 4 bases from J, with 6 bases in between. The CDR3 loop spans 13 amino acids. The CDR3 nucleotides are TGTGCCTGGAGTGTCGGGATCACCGGGGAGCTGTTTTTT. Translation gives CAWSVGITGELFF.

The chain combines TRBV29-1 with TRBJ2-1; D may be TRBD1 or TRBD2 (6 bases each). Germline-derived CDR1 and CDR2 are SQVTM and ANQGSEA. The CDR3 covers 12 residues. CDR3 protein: CSEGGASNEQFF. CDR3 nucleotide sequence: TGCAGTGAGGGGGGAGCATCCAATGAGCAGTTCTTC.